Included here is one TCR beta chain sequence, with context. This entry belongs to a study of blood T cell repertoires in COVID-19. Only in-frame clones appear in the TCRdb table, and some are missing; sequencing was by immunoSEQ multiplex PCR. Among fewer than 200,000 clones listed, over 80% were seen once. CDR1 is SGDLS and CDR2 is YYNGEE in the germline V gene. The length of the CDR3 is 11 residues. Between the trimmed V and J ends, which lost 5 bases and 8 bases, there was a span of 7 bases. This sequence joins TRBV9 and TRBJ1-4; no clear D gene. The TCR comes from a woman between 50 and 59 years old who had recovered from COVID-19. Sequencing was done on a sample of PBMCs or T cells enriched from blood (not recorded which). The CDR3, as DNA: TGTGCCAGCAGTACGGGGGAAAAACTGTTTTTT. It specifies CASSTGEKLFF.